This T cell receptor (beta chain) originates from a study of T-cell reconstitution after alpha-beta-depleted transplantation in children. Overall study results and limits: The study reportedly traced alpha-beta T cells about two months after transplant to several hundred expanded graft clones. Day-60 TCRbeta diversity that was high in some patients was derived from surviving recipient T cells and thymic progenitors.

Library preparation (for TCRbeta) was performed with unique molecular identifiers. MiXCR, run by TCRdb on the PCR reads, gives a single entry per CDR3 protein. The data contain about 110,000 distinct CDR3 sequences, 5% to 8% of them seen just once; the ten biggest clones take up more than 20%. This clonotype came up many times. What it recognizes is unknown. This TCR was sampled from a male patient aged 2 to 9 who had a stem cell transplant for acute lymphoblastic leukemia, so the T cells may come from the graft donor. The specimen comprised PBMCs, mostly from graft donor cells, sampled 360 days after TCRalphabeta/CD19-depleted stem cell transplant.

CDR3 protein: CASSESTDTQYF. The CDR3 region has the DNA TGCGCCAGCAGCGAGAGCACAGATACGCAGTATTTT. J is TRBJ2-3 and V is TRBV5-1; D gene unclear. The V gene lost 4 bases and the J gene lost 0 bases, with 3 bases spanning the gap. This CDR3 has 12 amino acids. Per germline, CDR1 SGHRS and CDR2 YFSETQ. The entire variable domain, with the rest obtained from reference TRBV5-1 and TRBJ2-3, is as follows: KAGVTQTPRYLIKTRGQQVTLSCSPISGHRSVSWYQQTPGQGLQFLFEYFSETQRNKGNFPGRFSGRQFSNSRSEMNVSTLELGDSALYLCASSESTDTQYFGPGTRLTVL.